This TCR beta chain was retrieved from a study of T cells after yellow fever vaccination. The CDR3 length is 16 residues. Germline V lookup: CDR1 MNHEY, CDR2 SVGAGI. Trimming cost V 1 base and J 1 base, with 13 bases left between them. The study made its TCR cDNA through 5'RACE template switching. That step introduced a universal primer site along with UMIs. TCRdb itself ran the 5' RACE reads through MiXCR, one entry per CDR3 protein. The profile shows some 200,000 distinct CDR3 sequences, less than 3.5% of them singletons. The sample holds many counts of this clonotype. The receptor's source is a young man who received the YFV17D yellow fever vaccine. The input for sequencing was CD4+ T cells sorted from PBMCs, taken 10 days after the yellow fever booster vaccination. The V and J genes are TRBV6-5 and TRBJ1-1; D ambiguous. CDR3 nucleotides: TGTGCCAGCAGTTACTTCTCGGTAGGTGCGAACACTGAAGCTTTCTTT. Encoded protein: CASSYFSVGANTEAFF.